The 5 T cell receptor beta chains given below trace back to one sample, sequenced in a study of beta chain features in type 1 diabetes. Expressed TCRB transcripts were sequenced because the isolated RNA had all been reverse transcribed beforehand. Clones were sequenced by immunoSEQ multiplex PCR, and TCRdb holds only the in-frame ones, with some missing. The sample lists a few hundred thousand clones, roughly 13% occurring once. Sequenced sample: naive CD4+ T cells from blood. The receptors derive from a man between 18 and 29 years old in good health.

The V call is TRBV4-1, the J call TRBJ1-2; TRBD1 matches at 9 bases. Germline V gene lookup returns CDR1 MGHRA and CDR2 YSYEKL. V trimming: 0 bases; J trimming: 2 bases; junction bases outside the gene matches: 10. The CDR3 sequence is 18 residues long. CDR3 region: CASSQDTIGTGRNYGYTF. The CDR3 DNA sequence: TGCGCCAGCAGCCAAGATACCATAGGGACAGGGAGAAACTATGGCTACACCTTC.

This clone has more than one count but fewer than ten. DNA for the CDR3: TGTGCCAGCAACCCGGGGAGTCGGGAGACCCAGTACTTC. Its translation: CASNPGSRETQYF. The rearrangement uses TRBV28 and TRBJ2-5, with a tentative D call TRBD2 (5 bases). The germline V gene has CDR1 MDHEN and CDR2 SYDVKM. The V end lost 7 bases, the J end lost 5 bases, and 14 bases lay between the germline ends. This CDR3 comprises 13 residues.

In this sample, this clone turned up a few times. The chain couples TRBV28 to TRBJ1-4; no clear D gene. This CDR3 has 14 residues. V was trimmed by 2 bases and J by 8 bases, leaving 12 bases between them. The germline V gene encodes CDR1 MDHEN and CDR2 SYDVKM. The CDR3 nucleotides read TGTGCCAGCAGTTTAGGAGGTGCCACGGAAAAACTGTTTTTT. Encoded protein: CASSLGGATEKLFF.

This clone was observed a few times. V is TRBV19 and J is TRBJ1-2; D may be TRBD1 (6 bases). The V gene's germline CDR1 is LNHDA and CDR2 SQIVND (reference sequence). The CDR3 runs to 13 residues. Trimming cost V 3 bases and J 5 bases, with 10 bases left between them. Here the CDR3 reads CASSISGAYGYTF. The CDR3, as DNA: TGTGCCAGTAGTATCTCAGGGGCTTATGGCTACACCTTC.

This rearrangement joins TRBV28 to TRBJ2-3; the D gene is possibly TRBD1 (5 bases). The CDR3 is made up of 16 amino acids. CDR1 and CDR2 from the germline V gene are MDHEN and SYDVKM. Trimming pared 7 bases from V and 2 bases from J, leaving 19 bases between. CDR3 residues: CASTLRTTANTDTQYF. The CDR3 nucleotides are TGTGCCAGCACTCTGAGGACGACAGCAAACACAGATACGCAGTATTTT.